The 15 T cell receptor beta chains reported below all come from one sample, sequenced in a study of blood T cell repertoires in COVID-19. Sequencing was performed with immunoSEQ multiplex PCR; in TCRdb, only in-frame clones are kept and a portion is missing. The sample records about 130,000 clones, about four fifths being singletons. Sequencing used peripheral blood. The receptors derive from a woman in her 70s with COVID-19, enrolled during active disease.

In this sample, this clone turned up a few times. In DNA, the CDR3 is TGTGCCAGCAGTCCCTATGACTATGGCTACACCTTC. This codes for CASSPYDYGYTF. V is TRBV6-6 and J is TRBJ1-2; D is undetermined. V was clipped by 5 bases and J by 3 bases, with 7 bases between them. The CDR3 is 12 amino acids. CDR1 and CDR2 from the germline V gene are MNHNY and SVGAGI (reference sequence).

This chain joins TRBV5-1 and TRBJ2-2, with 8 bases identical to TRBD2. Germline loops: CDR1 SGHRS, CDR2 YFSETQ. J lost 5 bases, V lost 1 base, and 4 bases had no gene match. The CDR3 has 15 amino acids. The CDR3 sequence is CASSLSVAGTGELFF. The CDR3 DNA reads as TGCGCCAGCAGCTTGTCGGTAGCGGGGACCGGGGAGCTGTTTTTT. The full variable domain, with the rest looked up from reference TRBV5-1 and TRBJ2-2, is KAGVTQTPRYLIKTRGQQVTLSCSPISGHRSVSWYQQTPGQGLQFLFEYFSETQRNKGNFPGRFSGRQFSNSRSEMNVSTLELGDSALYLCASSLSVAGTGELFFGEGSRLTVL.

A note on this clone: The junction departs from germline at one end; a sequencing error may be responsible. Other DNA sequences in the sample encode the same CDR3. This chain joins TRBV18 and TRBJ2-2, with D maybe TRBD1 (6 bases). The germline V gene encodes CDR1 KGHSH and CDR2 LQKENI. This CDR3 spans 15 amino acids. The CDR3 sequence is CASSQHRVDTGELFF. In nucleotides, the CDR3 is TGTGCCAGTTCACAGCACAGGGTTGACACCGGGGAGCTGTTTTTT.

This clone appeared a single time. V is TRBV9 and J is TRBJ1-2; D is unresolved. This CDR3 contains 15 residues. CDR1 and CDR2 from the germline V gene are SGDLS and YYNGEE. V gave up 0 bases and J gave up 4 bases, with 13 bases separating them. CDR3 coding DNA: TGTGCCAGCAGCGTAGGGGTAGAGGGCATCTATGGCTACACCTTC. Its translation: CASSVGVEGIYGYTF.

The J gene is TRBJ2-3, the V gene TRBV6-1; the match to TRBD1 covers 7 bases. This CDR3 contains 14 residues. The germline V gene has CDR1 MNHNS and CDR2 SASEGT. The trim removed 8 bases at V and 2 bases at J, leaving 7 bases unmatched. The DNA of the CDR3 is TGTGCCAGCGGAAGACAGGGTGCCACAGATACGCAGTATTTT. Amino acids: CASGRQGATDTQYF.

V is TRBV5-4 and J is TRBJ2-1; 11 positions agree with TRBD2. In germline, CDR1 is SGHNT, CDR2 YYREEE (reference sequence). The CDR3 length is 16 residues. J lost 2 bases, V lost 4 bases, and 5 bases had no gene match. The CDR3 DNA reads TGTGCCAGCAGCCCAGGGACTAGCGGTCCCTACAATGAGCAGTTCTTC. This sequence encodes CASSPGTSGPYNEQFF.

This chain connects TRBV7-9 to TRBJ2-3; D perhaps matches TRBD1 (6 bases). The CDR3 has 15 amino acids. CDR1 is SEHNR and CDR2 is FQNEAQ in the germline V gene (reference sequence). V was clipped by 6 bases and J by 6 bases, with 19 bases between them. CDR3: CASSSKNRAHDTQYF. CDR3 in DNA: TGTGCCAGCAGTTCCAAAAACAGGGCCCATGATACGCAGTATTTT.

The chain couples TRBV3-1 (or the pseudogene TRBV3-2) to TRBJ2-2; 8 bases map to TRBD1. Per germline, CDR1 LGHDT and CDR2 YNNKEL (reference sequence). Germline trimming cut 3 bases from V and 1 base from J; bases unmatched to any gene: 4. CDR3 length: 16 residues. The CDR3 sequence is CASSQRQGLNTGELFF. CDR3 nucleotides: TGTGCCAGCAGCCAGAGACAGGGGCTGAACACCGGGGAGCTGTTTTTT.

The rearrangement links TRBV5-4 to TRBJ2-1; D gene unclear. With 0 bases removed from V and 0 bases from J, the gap between germline ends came to 10 bases. Per germline, CDR1 SGHNT and CDR2 YYREEE (reference sequence). CDR3 length: 16 amino acids. The CDR3 DNA reads TGTGCCAGCAGCTTGGTAGCCTCGAGCTCCTACAATGAGCAGTTCTTC. It encodes CASSLVASSSYNEQFF. The full variable domain, completed using reference TRBV5-4 and TRBJ2-1, is ETGVTQSPTHLIKTRGQQVTLRCSSQSGHNTVSWYQQALGQGPQFIFQYYREEENGRGNFPPRFSGLQFPNYSSELNVNALELDDSALYLCASSLVASSSYNEQFFGPGTRLTVL.

This clone was detected only a few times. The gene calls are TRBV7-9 and TRBJ1-2; D not certain. This CDR3 is 14 amino acids long. The ends were cut back, 1 base at V and 1 base at J, with 7 bases in the middle. The germline CDR1 and CDR2 sequences are SEHNR and FQNEAQ (reference sequence). This CDR3 is CASSLGEVNYGYTF. CDR3 DNA sequence: TGTGCCAGCAGCTTAGGGGAGGTTAACTATGGCTACACCTTC.

In this sample, this clone turned up a few times. This rearrangement joins TRBV10-2 to TRBJ1-2; D is perhaps TRBD1 (5 bases). Per germline, CDR1 WSHSY and CDR2 SAAADI. The CDR3 covers 15 residues. V lost 2 bases and J 6 bases, leaving 16 bases between the germline ends. The CDR3 reads CASSEMWQGGDGYTF. CDR3 nucleotides: TGCGCCAGCAGTGAGATGTGGCAGGGTGGTGATGGCTACACCTTC.

The chain employs TRBV4-2 and TRBJ2-7; 10 positions match TRBD1. This CDR3 spans 16 amino acids. Germline CDR1 LGHNA, CDR2 YNFKEQ. Trimming at V came to 1 base and at J to 5 bases, leaving 8 bases not matched to a gene. CDR3 in DNA: TGTGCCAGCAGCCAAGGGCCGGGACAGGGGATCCACGAGCAGTACTTC. This gives the protein CASSQGPGQGIHEQYF.

This clone has a handful of counts. Other DNA sequences in the same sample also yield this CDR3. This chain links TRBV10-3 with TRBJ1-2; possible D gene TRBD1, 6 bases. Germline V CDR1 and CDR2: ENHRY, SYGVKD. Between the trimmed V and J ends, which lost 0 bases and 8 bases, there was a span of 7 bases. The CDR3 extends over 12 amino acids. The CDR3 coding sequence is TGTGCCATCAGTGAGTCAACAGGGGGCTACACCTTC. Translating it yields CAISESTGGYTF.

The table lists this clone with a count of one. The genes are TRBV3-1 (or the pseudogene TRBV3-2) and TRBJ2-2; weak D call: TRBD2 (6 bases). Germline loops: CDR1 LGHDT, CDR2 YNNKEL (reference sequence). V was trimmed by 3 bases and J by 2 bases, leaving 16 bases between them. CDR3 length equals 17 residues. The CDR3: CASSQVGGKSNTGELFF. As DNA, the CDR3 is TGTGCCAGCAGCCAGGTGGGCGGGAAAAGTAACACCGGGGAGCTGTTTTTT.

This clone was recorded a few times. This chain joins TRBV6-5 and TRBJ1-1; perhaps TRBD1 as D (6 bases). CDR1 is MNHEY, CDR2 SVGAGI, per germline. Deletions cut 9 bases from V and 4 bases from J, with 15 bases between. This CDR3 spans 13 amino acids. CDR3 in amino acids: CASIPTGTTEAFF. In nucleotides, the CDR3 is TGTGCCAGTATACCCACAGGGACCACTGAAGCTTTCTTT.